This TCR beta chain was captured by sequencing in a study of T cells in Graves' hyperthyroidism and ophthalmopathy. Across the study: Peripheral blood collection took place at initial diagnosis, before any treatment. General study results and limits: Most thyroid clonotypes expanded above 0.001 appeared in blood too.

Amplification of TCR beta CDR3 regions was performed using RNA transcripts as template. Using the HTBI primer set, a first-round RT-PCR was run on the TCR CDR3. TCRdb fed the multiplex PCR reads into MiXCR, producing one record per CDR3 protein. The sample includes 350,000 or so distinct CDR3 sequences, about 20% of them seen just once. Germline lookup yields CDR1 SGHAT and CDR2 FQNNGV. This CDR3 is built from 22 residues. V shed 0 bases and J 4 bases; nucleotides not matched to a gene: 20. The table lists this clonotype with many counts. Its antigen is unknown. The sequence was collected from a woman between 50 and 59 years old with Graves' hyperthyroidism. The chain joins TRBV11-2 to TRBJ2-6, with 8 nucleotides matching TRBD1. Material: blood. The CDR3 sequence is CASSLESWLARTGRKGANVLTF. DNA of the CDR3: TGTGCCAGCAGCTTAGAGTCTTGGCTGGCTCGGACAGGGAGGAAAGGGGCCAACGTCCTGACTTTC.